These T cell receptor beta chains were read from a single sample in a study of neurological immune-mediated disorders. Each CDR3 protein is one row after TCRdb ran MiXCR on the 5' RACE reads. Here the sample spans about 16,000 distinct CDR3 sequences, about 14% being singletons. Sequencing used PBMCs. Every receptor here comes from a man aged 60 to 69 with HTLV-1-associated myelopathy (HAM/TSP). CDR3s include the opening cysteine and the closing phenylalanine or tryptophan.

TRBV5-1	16	CASSGGTGGYQETQYF
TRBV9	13	CASSPHGRTEAFF
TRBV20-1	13	CSAPPFMNTEAFF
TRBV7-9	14	CASSLVNRDTEAFF
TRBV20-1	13	CSANVMGRETQYF
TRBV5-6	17	CASRPPSSGGAVGTQYF
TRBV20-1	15	CSAARVATLRSEQFF
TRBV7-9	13	CASQDRGGETQYF
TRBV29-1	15	CSVARLGQGRETQYF
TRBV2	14	CASSPIPTGSGYTF
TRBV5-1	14	CASSLRLEGGELFF
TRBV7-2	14	CASSLSQGRVEAFF
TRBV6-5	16	CASSRLGQEGFYEQYF
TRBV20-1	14	CSAYPGQGKNEQFF
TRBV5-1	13	CASSLGRTDTQYF
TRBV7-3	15	CASSFSGGTYNEQFF
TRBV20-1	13	CSARDRAGHEQYF
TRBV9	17	CASSATPWGGAGNTIYF
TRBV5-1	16	CASSLAQGSNTGELFF
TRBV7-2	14	CASSLGFGNTEAFF
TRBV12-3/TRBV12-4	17	CASSPRGLAGGQETQYF
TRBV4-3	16	CASSSRLAGAGDTQYF
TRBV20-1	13	CSAFGQGTTEAFF
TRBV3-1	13	CASSQGKGLEQYF
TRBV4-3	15	CASSQGPNGQETQYF
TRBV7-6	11	CASGWQGEQYF
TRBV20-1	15	CSADHRASERETQYF
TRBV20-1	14	CSASGGAALDTQYF
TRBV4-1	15	CASSQEGSIPYEQYF
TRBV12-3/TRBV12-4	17	CASSRRGPTSGANVLTF
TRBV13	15	CASSSLETGVETQYF
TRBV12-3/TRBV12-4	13	CASSLAANNEQFF
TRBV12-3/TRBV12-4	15	CASSSGLVSTDTQYF
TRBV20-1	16	CSARDPGGGVDQPQHF
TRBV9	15	CASTSGGALGNEQFF
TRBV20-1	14	CSARDDRGGEKLFF
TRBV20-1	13	CSARERNPKGYTF
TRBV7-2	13	CASSSAPLYGYTF
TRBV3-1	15	CASSQNLGSNQPQHF